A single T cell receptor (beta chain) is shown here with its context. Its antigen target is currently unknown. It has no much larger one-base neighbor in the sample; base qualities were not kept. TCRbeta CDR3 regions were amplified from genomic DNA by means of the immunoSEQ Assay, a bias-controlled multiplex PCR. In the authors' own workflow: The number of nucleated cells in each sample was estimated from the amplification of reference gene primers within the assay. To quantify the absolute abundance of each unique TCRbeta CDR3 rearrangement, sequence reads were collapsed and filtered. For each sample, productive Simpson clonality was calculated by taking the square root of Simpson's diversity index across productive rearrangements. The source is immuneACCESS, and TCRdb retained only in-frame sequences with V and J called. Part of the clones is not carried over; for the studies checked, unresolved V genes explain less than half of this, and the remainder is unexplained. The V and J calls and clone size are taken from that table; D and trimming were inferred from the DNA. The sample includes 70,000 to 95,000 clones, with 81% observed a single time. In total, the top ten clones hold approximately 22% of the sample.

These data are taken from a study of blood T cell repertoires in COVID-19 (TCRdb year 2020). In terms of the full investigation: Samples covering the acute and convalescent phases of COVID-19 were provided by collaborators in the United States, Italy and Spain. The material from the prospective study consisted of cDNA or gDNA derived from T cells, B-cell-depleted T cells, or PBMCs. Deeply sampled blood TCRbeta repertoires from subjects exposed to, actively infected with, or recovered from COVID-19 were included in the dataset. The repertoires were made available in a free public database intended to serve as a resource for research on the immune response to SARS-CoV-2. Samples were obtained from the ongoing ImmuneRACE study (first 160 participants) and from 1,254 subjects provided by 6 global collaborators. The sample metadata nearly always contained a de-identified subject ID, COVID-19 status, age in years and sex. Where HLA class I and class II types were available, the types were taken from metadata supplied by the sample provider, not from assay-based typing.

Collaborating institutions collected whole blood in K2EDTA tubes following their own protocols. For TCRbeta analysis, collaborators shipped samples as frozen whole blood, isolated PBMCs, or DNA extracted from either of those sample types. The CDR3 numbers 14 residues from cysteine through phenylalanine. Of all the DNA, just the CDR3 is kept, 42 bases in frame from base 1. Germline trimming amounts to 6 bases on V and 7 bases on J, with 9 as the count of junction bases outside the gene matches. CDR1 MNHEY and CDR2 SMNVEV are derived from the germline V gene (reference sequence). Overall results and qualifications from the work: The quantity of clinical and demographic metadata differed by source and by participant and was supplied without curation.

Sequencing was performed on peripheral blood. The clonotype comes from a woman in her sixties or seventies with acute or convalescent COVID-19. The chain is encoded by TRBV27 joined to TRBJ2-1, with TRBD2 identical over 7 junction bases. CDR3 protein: CASRGGSPGNEQFF. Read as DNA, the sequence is TGTGCCAGCAGGGGGGGGTCGCCCGGAAATGAGCAGTTCTTC.